This TCR beta chain is drawn from a study of T cells in localized non-small cell lung cancer. Study-wide results and caveats: Turning up in adjacent lung were a median around 58 of the top 100 tumor clones. The highest T cell clonality was in uninvolved adjacent lung, above tumor. As only one tumor region underwent sequencing, heterogeneity remains possible.

Here immunoSEQ multiplex PCR was the method, and the copy in TCRdb shows in-frame clones only, minus some. This sample has 5,000 or so clones; roughly 30% occur once, and the top ten carry less than 8%. On this clone itself: Its antigen remains unidentified.

The CDR3 is 16 residues long. CDR1 is MNHGY and CDR2 is SAAAGT in the germline V gene. V lost 6 bases to trimming and J lost 7 bases; unmatched junction nucleotides: 11. The source is a female donor over 55 with stage I lung adenocarcinoma. The starting material was lung tumor tissue, obtained before any cancer treatment. The chain is built from TRBV6-8 and TRBJ2-2, with 10 bases that match TRBD1. CDR3 sequence (DNA): TGTGCCAGCAGCCCAACCAGACAGGGGGCCTACGGGGAGCTGTTTTTT. Its translation: CASSPTRQGAYGELFF.